These T cell receptor beta chains were read from a single sample in a study of beta chain features in type 1 diabetes. TCRdb keeps only in-frame clones here, not all; method: immunoSEQ multiplex PCR. The table has about 240,000 clones, around 26% seen once. The sample comprised central memory CD4+ T cells from blood. These receptors were obtained from a man in his thirties or forties in good health. CDR3s include the opening cysteine and the closing phenylalanine or tryptophan. The D gene is left open where the match is weak. Size is stated for part of the rows, as once, few or many counts, or as a class when the clone is expanded.

V gene	D gene	J gene	clone size	CDR3 DNA	CDR3 protein
TRBV28	NA	TRBJ2-1	many	TGTGCCAGCAGTTTAACCGGACGGCATGGGAATGAGCAGTTCTTC	CASSLTGRHGNEQFF
TRBV7-2	NA	TRBJ2-1	few	TGTGCCAGCAGCCCCGAGTGGGGTGAGCAGTTCTTC	CASSPEWGEQFF
TRBV6-6	TRBD2	TRBJ2-1	NA	TGTGCCAGCTTACTAGCGAGCTCCTACAATGAGCAGTTCTTC	CASLLASSYNEQFF
TRBV5-4	TRBD2	TRBJ2-3	NA	TGTGCCAGCAGCCGGCCATCCCCTAGCGGGGGGGCCACAGATACGCAGTATTTT	CASSRPSPSGGATDTQYF
TRBV15	NA	TRBJ2-1	many	TGTGCCACCAGCAGAGATCCCCTCGGGAGTTTCTACAATGAGCAGTTCTTC	CATSRDPLGSFYNEQFF
TRBV23-1	NA	TRBJ2-7	many	TGCGCCAGCAGTCAAATCTCCTACGAGCAGTACTTC	CASSQISYEQYF
TRBV10-3	NA	TRBJ1-5	NA	TGTGCCATCAGTGAGTCGATGGGGGGTTACAATCAGCCCCAGCATTTT	CAISESMGGYNQPQHF
TRBV20-1	NA	TRBJ2-1	NA	TGCAGTGCTAGTTCCAAGAATGAGCAGTTCTTC	CSASSKNEQFF
TRBV28	NA	TRBJ2-3	NA	TGTGCCAGCCGTTACCCTGGGACAGATACGCAGTATTTT	CASRYPGTDTQYF
TRBV10-3	NA	TRBJ2-7	many	TGTGCCATCAGTGAGTCTGTGTCCGCTGGGCAGTACTTC	CAISESVSAGQYF
TRBV7-9	NA	TRBJ2-7	few	TGTGCCAGCGGCAGGACAGCTTCCTACGAGCAGTACTTC	CASGRTASYEQYF
TRBV4-2	NA	TRBJ1-2	few	TGTGCCAGCAGCCAAGAGGCGTCCTCTGGGGCCTTCTATGGCTACACCTTC	CASSQEASSGAFYGYTF
TRBV15	NA	TRBJ1-5	NA	TGTGCCACCAGCAGAGGTTTAACAGAAAATCAGCCCCAGCATTTT	CATSRGLTENQPQHF
TRBV4-3	NA	TRBJ2-3	NA	TGCGCCAGCAGCCTCTCACGTCGGGGGGATACGCAGTATTTT	CASSLSRRGDTQYF
TRBV18	TRBD1	TRBJ1-3	NA	TGTGCCAGCTCACCGCCGGGACAGGGAGCTGGAAACACCATATATTTT	CASSPPGQGAGNTIYF
TRBV15	TRBD1	TRBJ1-4	NA	TGTGCCACCAGCCAAGGGGGCGCAACTAATGAAAAACTGTTTTTT	CATSQGGATNEKLFF
TRBV30	TRBD2	TRBJ2-1	many	TGTGCCTCGAGCGGGAGAAAGGTAAATGAGCAGTTCTTC	CASSGRKVNEQFF
TRBV10-3	TRBD1	TRBJ2-2	few	TGTGCCGTAAAGACAGGGGGCGACGACACCGGGGAGCTGTTTTTT	CAVKTGGDDTGELFF
TRBV7-2	NA	TRBJ2-1	few	TGTGCCAGCAGCCCAGGGGAGTACAATGAGCAGTTCTTC	CASSPGEYNEQFF
TRBV7-2	NA	TRBJ2-3	NA	TGTGCCAGCAGCCCCCAGCGGTCCACAGATACGCAGTATTTT	CASSPQRSTDTQYF
TRBV10-1	NA	TRBJ2-3	NA	TGCGCCAGCAACCGGGCGAACACAGATACGCAGTATTTT	CASNRANTDTQYF
TRBV9	TRBD2	TRBJ2-3	NA	TGTGCCAGCAGCGTCGGCGGGAGGGCCATAGATGCGCAGTATTTT	CASSVGGRAIDAQYF
TRBV9	NA	TRBJ1-2	few	TGTGCCAGCAGCGTAGAAGTGGGGGCTCGTGGCTACACCTTC	CASSVEVGARGYTF
TRBV25-1	NA	TRBJ2-6	few	TGTGCCAGCAGTGACGCGGGATCTGGGGCCAACGTCCTGACTTTC	CASSDAGSGANVLTF
TRBV6-5	TRBD1	TRBJ2-5	NA	TGTGCCAGCAGTCCCGGGACAGGGTTGGCCCAGTACTTC	CASSPGTGLAQYF
TRBV5-1	TRBD2	TRBJ2-5	few	TGCGCCAGCAGCTTACCGGGACTAGTGGTAGAGACCCAGTACTTC	CASSLPGLVVETQYF
TRBV5-1	NA	TRBJ2-7	NA	TGCGCCAGCAGCTTGGAGCGTCCCTACGAGCAGTACTTC	CASSLERPYEQYF
TRBV4-1	TRBD1	TRBJ1-1	many	TGCGCCAGCAGCCAAGATCGTGACAGGGGGAACACTGAAGCTTTCTTT	CASSQDRDRGNTEAFF
TRBV4-3	NA	TRBJ2-1	few	TGCGCCAGCAGCCAACTCATTTCCGGGACCTACAATGAGCAGTTCTTC	CASSQLISGTYNEQFF
TRBV2	NA	TRBJ2-7	NA	TGTGCCAGCAGGGGGCCCTACGAGCAGTACTTC	CASRGPYEQYF
TRBV7-8	NA	TRBJ1-5	many	TGTGCCAGCAGCTCCAGGGAGGGGCCTCAGCCCCAGCATTTT	CASSSREGPQPQHF
TRBV29-1	TRBD1	TRBJ1-5	few	TGCAGCGTCCAAGCAGGGGGCAGCAATCAGCCCCAGCATTTT	CSVQAGGSNQPQHF
TRBV9	NA	TRBJ1-5	NA	TGTGCCAGCAGCGTAGGCAGGGAAAATCAGCCCCAGCATTTT	CASSVGRENQPQHF
TRBV10-3	NA	TRBJ1-5	NA	TGTGCCACCTCCGGACGGGATCAGCCCCAGCATTTT	CATSGRDQPQHF
TRBV30	NA	TRBJ2-2	NA	TGTGCCTGGAGAAAGCTGACGTTTACCGGGGAGCTGTTTTTT	CAWRKLTFTGELFF
TRBV10-1	NA	TRBJ2-5	few	TGCGCCAGCAGTGTTGGGGGCGCGGAGACCCAGTACTTC	CASSVGGAETQYF
TRBV30	NA	TRBJ1-5	few	TGTGCCTGGAGTCCCCCTGGGGTCAATCAGCCCCAGCATTTT	CAWSPPGVNQPQHF
TRBV5-1	NA	TRBJ2-7	NA	TGCGCCAGCAGCTTGGACGGGACACCCTACGAGCAGTACTTC	CASSLDGTPYEQYF
TRBV4-2	NA	TRBJ2-3	NA	TGTGCCAGCAGGGACAGCCTAGGGTATACGCAGTATTTT	CASRDSLGYTQYF
TRBV28	NA	TRBJ1-5	NA	TGTGCCAGCAGCCGCCTCGGGGGAGTCAATCAGCCCCAGCATTTT	CASSRLGGVNQPQHF
TRBV5-1	TRBD2	TRBJ2-6	NA	TGCGCCAGCACCCCCGGGGGGACTGGGGCCAACGTCCTGACTTTC	CASTPGGTGANVLTF
TRBV7-8	NA	TRBJ2-5	NA	TGTGCCAGCAGCTTATGGGGGACAACCCAAGAGACCCAGTACTTC	CASSLWGTTQETQYF
TRBV29-1	NA	TRBJ2-1	few	TGCAGCGTTGACAGGGTAGGGAATGAGCAGTTCTTC	CSVDRVGNEQFF
TRBV27	TRBD2	TRBJ2-7	NA	TGTGCCAGCAGTCCTAGCGGGGCCTTCTCCTACGAGCAGTACTTC	CASSPSGAFSYEQYF
TRBV7-9	NA	TRBJ2-3	few	TGTGCCAGCAGCTTATCCGAGACGTTAACAGATACGCAGTATTTT	CASSLSETLTDTQYF
TRBV30	TRBD1	TRBJ2-7	few	TGTGCCTGGGGGGACAGTTCCTACGAGCAGTACTTC	CAWGDSSYEQYF
TRBV2	NA	TRBJ1-5	few	TGTGCCAGCAGTGACGGGACGGTTAGCAATCAGCCCCAGCATTTT	CASSDGTVSNQPQHF
TRBV5-6	TRBD2	TRBJ2-1	few	TGTGCCAGCAGACTCTCCGGGACTAGCTACAATGAGCAGTTCTTC	CASRLSGTSYNEQFF
TRBV28	TRBD2	TRBJ2-1	few	TGTGCCAGCAGTTTAGATTCCGCGGGGGGCCGGAGGGATGAGCAGTTCTTC	CASSLDSAGGRRDEQFF
TRBV30	NA	TRBJ1-5	few	TGTGCCTGGAGTACCGGAGATCAGCCCCAGCATTTT	CAWSTGDQPQHF
TRBV25-1	TRBD1	TRBJ1-2	NA	TGTGCCAGCAGCTCCTTCCGGGACAGCTATGGCTACACCTTC	CASSSFRDSYGYTF
TRBV7-9	NA	TRBJ1-1	many	TGTGCCAGCAGCTCTTGGGGGGCTTACACTGAAGCTTTCTTT	CASSSWGAYTEAFF
TRBV7-2	NA	TRBJ2-1	NA	TGTGCCAGCAGCTTATGGGCTGCGAGGGCCGGCTCCTACAATGAGCAGTTCTTC	CASSLWAARAGSYNEQFF